One sample yielded the 14 T cell receptor beta chains listed below, sequenced in a study of identical twins. TCRdb re-called the 5' RACE reads with MiXCR, one entry per CDR3 protein. The sample consists of 700,000 or so distinct CDR3 sequences, over 8.5% of them appearing once. This same sample was also part of a study on yellow fever vaccine responses in identical twins.

The specimen was PBMCs. The receptors derive from a woman aged 18 to 35 in good health.

This clonotype was observed many times. The chain uses TRBV29-1 and TRBJ2-7; the match to TRBD1 covers 11 bases. The CDR3 spans 12 residues. Germline V gene data show CDR1 as SQVTM and CDR2 as ANQGSEA. The V gene end was trimmed by 7 bases and the J gene end by 8 bases; junction bases not matched to a gene: 7. CDR3 in DNA: TGCAGCGCCGGACAGGGGGCTGGGAAGCAGTACTTC. Its protein is CSAGQGAGKQYF.

CDR3 in amino acids: CASSLLGAGGYNEQFF. The CDR3 DNA reads as TGTGCCAGCAGCTTACTGGGGGCGGGGGGTTACAATGAGCAGTTCTTC. The J gene is TRBJ2-1, the V gene TRBV7-2; the match to TRBD2 covers 8 bases. The CDR3 consists of 16 residues. Per germline, CDR1 SGHTA and CDR2 FQGNSA. J lost 4 bases, V lost 2 bases, and 7 bases had no gene match.

This clonotype was found many times. This chain uses TRBV20-1 with TRBJ2-5; D may be TRBD2 (5 bases). This CDR3 contains 13 residues. Germline CDR1 and CDR2: DFQATT and SNEGSKA (reference sequence). Trimming pared 4 bases from V and 1 base from J, leaving 10 bases between. For the CDR3, the DNA is TGCAGTGCTACCCGGACTTCCCAAGAGACCCAGTACTTC. Translation gives CSATRTSQETQYF.

The CDR3 loop reads CSVQRQGLYNEQFF. The CDR3 DNA reads as TGCAGCGTACAACGACAGGGACTCTACAATGAGCAGTTCTTC. The chain links TRBV29-1 to TRBJ2-1, with a weak D call TRBD1 (7 bases). The CDR3 covers 14 residues. Trimming stripped 6 bases from V and 3 bases from J, with 15 bases between. From germline, CDR1 is SQVTM and CDR2 ANQGSEA.

The sample holds many counts of this clonotype. The chain has TRBV20-1 and TRBJ2-7; TRBD1 aligns across 7 bases. In germline, CDR1 is DFQATT, CDR2 SNEGSKA (reference sequence). This CDR3 is 15 amino acids long. J gave up 3 bases and V 5 bases, and 13 bases lay outside the gene matches. This chain's CDR3 is CSADHRVGGRYEQYF. The CDR3 coding sequence is TGCAGTGCTGACCACAGGGTAGGGGGCCGCTACGAGCAGTACTTC.

The chain links TRBV25-1 to TRBJ2-7; D is possibly TRBD1 or TRBD2 (5 bases each). The CDR3 spans 12 residues. Germline V gives CDR1 MGHDK, CDR2 SYGVNS. V shed 3 bases and J shed 7 bases, with 10 bases lying between them. Written as DNA, the CDR3 is TGTGCCAGCAGTGAGGGACCGAGGGAGCAGTACTTC. It specifies CASSEGPREQYF.

In this sample, this clonotype turned up a few times. The chain recombines TRBV18 with TRBJ2-4; D call uncertain. The germline gives CDR1 KGHSH, CDR2 LQKENI. V gave up 0 bases and J gave up 1 base, with 7 bases separating them. CDR3 length equals 15 residues. CDR3 amino acids: CASSPPPPAKNIQYF. The CDR3, as DNA: TGTGCCAGCTCACCACCCCCGCCCGCCAAAAACATTCAGTACTTC.

This clonotype was seen a handful of times. This chain connects TRBV10-3 to TRBJ2-1, with D hard to call. Germline-derived CDR1 and CDR2 are ENHRY and SYGVKD. With 3 bases removed from V and 7 bases from J, the gap between germline ends came to 7 bases. The length of the CDR3 is 12 residues. CDR3 protein: CAISEPGNEQFF. CDR3 sequence (DNA): TGTGCCATCAGTGAACCCGGGAATGAGCAGTTCTTC.

This clonotype was observed a handful of times. V usage is TRBV11-2 and J usage is TRBJ2-1; D might be TRBD2 (6 bases). The CDR3 covers 14 residues. From germline, CDR1 is SGHAT and CDR2 FQNNGV. The germline V and J ends were trimmed by 5 bases and 5 bases, with 13 bases remaining between them. The CDR3: CASSPVTGDNEQFF. The CDR3 bases are TGTGCCAGCAGCCCTGTTACGGGGGACAATGAGCAGTTCTTC.

The V gene is TRBV28, the J gene TRBJ2-1, with 9 bases that match TRBD1. This CDR3 comprises 13 residues. Germline values: CDR1 MDHEN, CDR2 SYDVKM. The ends lost 8 bases at V and 5 bases at J; junction bases unmatched: 4. The CDR3 nucleotides read TGTGCCAGCGACCGGGACAGGGACAATGAGCAGTTCTTC. This gives the protein CASDRDRDNEQFF.

V and J are TRBV28 and TRBJ2-3, with D possibly being TRBD2 (5 bases). CDR1 MDHEN and CDR2 SYDVKM come from the germline V gene. Deletions cut 6 bases from V and 2 bases from J, with 12 bases between. The CDR3 is 14 residues long. CDR3 sequence (DNA): TGTGCCAGCAGAGGAGGCCCCTACACAGATACGCAGTATTTT. This gives the protein CASRGGPYTDTQYF.

This clonotype was detected only a few times. V gene TRBV15 combines with J gene TRBJ1-6; unclear D gene. Germline V CDR1 and CDR2: LNHNV, YYDKDF (reference sequence). The CDR3 contains 16 residues. V shed 2 bases and J shed 5 bases, with 13 bases lying between them. This CDR3 reads CATSRSALGDNSPLHF. The CDR3 coding sequence is TGTGCCACCAGCAGATCAGCACTTGGGGATAATTCACCCCTCCACTTT.

The genes are TRBV28 and TRBJ2-7; TRBD1 agrees at 7 bases. This CDR3 comprises 15 residues. V trimming: 6 bases; J trimming: 7 bases; junction bases outside the gene matches: 15. The germline gives CDR1 MDHEN, CDR2 SYDVKM. CDR3 region: CASSLYKGASDEQYF. CDR3 bases: TGTGCCAGCAGCCTTTATAAGGGGGCCTCAGATGAGCAGTACTTC.

This clonotype was seen more than once but under ten times. The chain uses TRBV24-1 and TRBJ2-3, with 10 bases aligning to TRBD2. The germline V gene has CDR1 KGHDR and CDR2 SFDVKD. Losses at the gene ends were 4 bases for V and 0 bases for J; bases not matched to a gene: 6. The CDR3 totals 17 residues. CDR3 coding DNA: TGTGCCACCAGTGAAATAACTAGCGGGGAAAGCACAGATACGCAGTATTTT. Amino acids: CATSEITSGESTDTQYF.